This T cell receptor (beta chain) came from a study of T-cell reconstitution after alpha-beta-depleted transplantation in children. V lost 6 bases to trimming and J lost 0 bases, with 12 bases between them. This CDR3 is 14 amino acids long. This clonotype has a handful of counts. What it binds is unknown. A library of TCRbeta sequences, prepared with unique molecular identifiers, was generated. TCRdb recomputed calls from the PCR reads with MiXCR, one row per CDR3 protein. The sample includes 75,000 to 80,000 distinct CDR3 sequences, 15% to 20% of them seen just once. Study results and limitations: T cells produced anew were the main source of T-cell counts and diversity one year after transplant.

This TCR was sampled from a male patient aged 2-9 years who had a stem cell transplant for acute lymphoblastic leukemia, so the T cells may come from the graft donor. This chain uses TRBV12-3 or TRBV12-4 with TRBJ2-7, with D perhaps being TRBD1 or TRBD2 (5 bases each). The starting material was PBMCs, mostly from graft donor cells, obtained 360 days after TCRalphabeta/CD19-depleted stem cell transplant. CDR3 DNA: TGTGCCAGCAGCCCGGGACGGTTCTCCTACGAGCAGTACTTC. Its protein product is CASSPGRFSYEQYF.